These T cell receptor beta chains were read from a single sample in a study of cytomegalovirus exposure and HLA in healthy donors. Here immunoSEQ multiplex PCR was the method, and the copy in TCRdb shows in-frame clones only, minus some. Among about 160,000 clones, 82% were seen once, and the ten largest hold 0.95% to 1%. Sequencing input: PBMCs. These receptors originate from a girl aged 2-9 years in good health and CMV-seropositive. Each CDR3 is given with its conserved first and last residue. The D gene is left open where the match is weak. Not every row has a clone size; where given, it reads once, few, many or a size class.

- TRBJ2-2 TRBV6-1 - CASSVLGQGRASGLTGELFF TGTGCCAGCAGTGTCCTCGGACAGGGGCGGGCTAGCGGGCTCACCGGGGAGCTGTTTTTT
- TRBJ2-2 TRBV9 - CASSVDSGNTGELFF TGTGCCAGCAGCGTAGACAGCGGGAACACCGGGGAGCTGTTTTTT
- TRBJ2-3 TRBV30 TRBD1 CAWGTATGASNTQYF TGTGCCTGGGGGACGGCGACAGGGGCATCTAATACGCAGTATTTT
- TRBJ2-3 TRBV2 - CASSEDDGTSTDTQYF TGTGCCAGCAGTGAAGACGATGGGACTAGCACAGATACGCAGTATTTT
- TRBJ2-1 TRBV7-9 TRBD2 CASSLVWETSGSNEQFF TGTGCCAGCAGCTTAGTCTGGGAGACTAGCGGGAGTAATGAGCAGTTCTTC
few TRBJ1-2 TRBV5-1 TRBD1 CASSPTPGQAPLSVDGYTF TGCGCCAGCAGCCCGACTCCGGGACAGGCGCCTTTGTCAGTGGATGGCTACACCTTC
- TRBJ2-3 TRBV10-3 - CAISGVLTDTQYF TGTGCCATCAGTGGCGTCCTCACAGATACGCAGTATTTT
- TRBJ2-7 TRBV18 TRBD2 CASSPGLAGADEQYF TGTGCCAGCTCACCGGGACTAGCGGGAGCGGACGAGCAGTACTTC
- TRBJ2-3 TRBV9 TRBD2 CASSGTSSTDTQYF TGTGCCAGCAGCGGGACTAGCAGCACAGATACGCAGTATTTT
- TRBJ2-3 TRBV27 TRBD2 CASSLLAGVGPDTQYF TGTGCCAGCAGCCTACTAGCGGGAGTCGGGCCAGATACGCAGTATTTT
- TRBJ1-4 TRBV11-2 - CASSLFEEKLFF TGTGCCAGCAGCTTATTCGAGGAAAAACTGTTTTTT
- TRBJ2-3 TRBV9 - CASSEAGGGDTQYF TGTGCCAGCAGCGAGGCAGGGGGAGGAGATACGCAGTATTTT
- TRBJ2-1 TRBV6-4 TRBD2 CASSDSAGGIYNEQFF TGTGCCAGCAGTGACTCGGCGGGGGGAATCTACAATGAGCAGTTCTTC
few TRBJ2-7 TRBV4-1 TRBD2 CASSHQSGRISYEQYF TGCGCCAGCAGCCACCAAAGCGGGAGGATTTCCTACGAGCAGTACTTC
- TRBJ2-3 TRBV7-9 - CASSFKGGDTQYF TGTGCCAGCAGCTTCAAAGGGGGTGATACGCAGTATTTT
- TRBJ2-7 TRBV27 TRBD2 CASSLAGGYHEQYF TGTGCCAGCAGTTTAGCGGGAGGGTACCACGAGCAGTACTTC
- TRBJ1-4 TRBV6-5 TRBD1 CASSGQGGFEKLFF TGTGCCAGCAGCGGACAGGGGGGATTTGAAAAACTGTTTTTT
- TRBJ2-5 TRBV6-1 - CASSEAGGKWETQYF TGTGCCAGCAGTGAAGCGGGGGGAAAATGGGAGACCCAGTACTTC
- TRBJ2-6 TRBV30 - CAWGSAGVGIVTGANVLTF TGTGCCTGGGGTAGTGCAGGGGTAGGCATCGTCACTGGGGCCAACGTCCTGACTTTC
- TRBJ2-2 TRBV30 - CAWILPSGELFF TGTGCCTGGATACTTCCGAGCGGGGAGCTGTTTTTT
once TRBJ2-2 TRBV28 TRBD1 CASSFRGRRTGELFF TGTGCCAGCAGTTTCAGGGGGCGTCGGACCGGGGAGCTGTTTTTT
- TRBJ1-5 TRBV5-8 TRBD1 CASSFGTGGNQPQHF TGTGCCAGCAGCTTTGGGACAGGAGGCAATCAGCCCCAGCATTTT
- TRBJ2-7 TRBV4-1 - CASSQDHRDSLSYEQYF TGCGCCAGCAGCCAAGATCACAGGGATTCCCTTTCCTACGAGCAGTACTTC
- TRBJ1-2 TRBV13 - CASSILGGGTYGYTF TGTGCCAGCAGCATTCTGGGAGGTGGGACCTATGGCTACACCTTC
- TRBJ1-1 TRBV30 TRBD1 CAWSVLGQGLYTEAFF TGTGCCTGGAGTGTTCTCGGACAGGGGCTATACACTGAAGCTTTCTTT
few TRBJ2-4 TRBV27 TRBD2 CASSGGVKNIQYF TGTGCCAGCAGTGGGGGGGTCAAAAACATTCAGTACTTC
- TRBJ2-5 TRBV30 TRBD2 CAWSNIAGPQETQYF TGTGCCTGGAGTAATATAGCGGGACCCCAAGAGACCCAGTACTTC
once TRBJ1-1 TRBV27 - CASSLRGYTEAFF TGTGCCAGCAGTTTACGGGGGTACACTGAAGCTTTCTTT
- TRBJ2-5 TRBV2 - CASHLNAQETQYF TGTGCCAGCCACTTGAATGCCCAAGAGACCCAGTACTTC
- TRBJ2-7 TRBV28 TRBD1 CASSWTGVSYEQYF TGTGCCAGCAGTTGGACAGGGGTCTCCTACGAGCAGTACTTC
- TRBJ1-3 TRBV28 TRBD1 CASSLRTGYSGNTIYF TGTGCCAGCAGTTTAAGGACAGGGTACTCTGGAAACACCATATATTTT
- TRBJ1-2 TRBV29-1 - CSVEDRAHYGYTF TGCAGCGTTGAAGACAGGGCCCACTATGGCTACACCTTC
- TRBJ1-1 TRBV30 - CARGHPNTEAFF TGTGCCAGGGGACACCCGAACACTGAAGCTTTCTTC
- TRBJ1-2 TRBV5-1 TRBD1 CASSPRDSYGYTF TGCGCCAGCAGCCCCAGGGACAGCTATGGCTACACCTTC
few TRBJ1-2 TRBV6-1 TRBD1 CASSETGASSNYGYTF TGTGCCAGCAGTGAAACAGGGGCGTCTTCTAACTATGGCTACACCTTC
- TRBJ2-1 TRBV4-1 - CASSQDLNRVRYNEQFF TGCGCCAGCAGCCAAGATTTAAACAGGGTTAGATACAATGAGCAGTTCTTC
- TRBJ2-5 TRBV7-2 - CASSFGGIGETQYF TGTGCCAGCAGCTTTGGCGGGATAGGGGAGACCCAGTACTTC
- TRBJ2-1 TRBV4-1 - CASSPKPGYNEQFF TGCGCCAGCAGCCCCAAACCGGGTTACAATGAGCAGTTCTTC
- TRBJ1-1 TRBV27 - CASSFGPGNTEAFF TGTGCCAGCAGTTTTGGGCCAGGGAACACTGAAGCTTTCTTT
- TRBJ1-2 TRBV30 - CAWSQDYSYGYTF TGTGCCTGGAGTCAAGATTATAGCTATGGCTACACCTTC
- TRBJ1-5 TRBV7-3 - CASSPLGTRGNQPQHF TGTGCCAGCAGCCCACTCGGGACTCGGGGCAATCAGCCCCAGCATTTT
- TRBJ2-5 TRBV6-5 TRBD1 CASSWGQGEPETQYF TGTGCCAGCAGTTGGGGACAGGGAGAGCCGGAGACCCAGTACTTC
- TRBJ2-7 TRBV25-1 TRBD1 CASSDSSGTGPYEQYF TGTGCCAGCAGTGATTCCTCCGGGACAGGCCCCTACGAGCAGTACTTC
- TRBJ2-2 TRBV6-4 TRBD2 CASSLGLAGEAGELFF TGTGCCAGCAGCCTCGGACTAGCGGGAGAGGCCGGGGAGCTGTTTTTT
- TRBJ1-2 TRBV11-2 - CASSLEDWGYTF TGTGCCAGCAGCTTAGAAGACTGGGGCTACACCTTC
- TRBJ2-1 TRBV11-2 TRBD2 CASSLEAGDLGEQFF TGTGCCAGCAGCTTAGAGGCGGGAGACTTAGGTGAGCAGTTCTTC
- TRBJ2-7 TRBV4-2 TRBD2 CASSQNSGSSYEQYF TGTGCCAGCAGCCAAAATAGCGGGAGCTCCTACGAGCAGTACTTC
- TRBJ2-6 TRBV19 - CASNPHRKRPGANVLTF TGTGCCAGTAATCCCCACAGGAAAAGGCCTGGGGCCAACGTCCTGACTTTC
- TRBJ1-1 TRBV6-5 - CASSPGRARTEAFF TGTGCCAGCAGTCCAGGGAGGGCGCGAACTGAAGCTTTCTTT
- TRBJ1-5 TRBV28 - CASTPAGGPNQPQHF TGTGCCAGCACCCCCGCGGGGGGGCCCAATCAGCCCCAGCATTTT
- TRBJ2-1 TRBV2 - CASSVLGGDPYNEQFF TGTGCCAGCAGCGTCTTAGGGGGGGATCCCTACAATGAGCAGTTCTTC
few TRBJ1-5 TRBV27 - CASSLRVSSNQPQHF TGTGCCAGCAGTTTAAGAGTTTCTAGCAATCAGCCCCAGCATTTT
- TRBJ2-6 TRBV27 TRBD1 CATRPQRDSHRFGANVLTF TGTGCCACTCGGCCCCAACGGGACAGTCATCGGTTCGGGGCCAACGTCCTGACTTTC
- TRBJ2-5 TRBV5-1 - CASSQTTPSGQVRETQYF TGCGCCAGCAGCCAAACAACCCCATCAGGACAAGTTCGAGAGACCCAGTACTTC
- TRBJ1-4 TRBV28 - CASKQTQGFYEKLFF TGTGCCAGCAAACAAACACAGGGATTCTATGAAAAACTGTTTTTT
- TRBJ2-1 TRBV2 TRBD1 CASRVGQRLFF TGTGCCAGCAGGGTGGGACAGCGTTTGTTCTTC
- TRBJ2-5 TRBV27 TRBD1 CASSLDRDTPVGQYF TGTGCCAGCAGTCTGGACAGGGATACCCCAGTCGGCCAGTACTTC